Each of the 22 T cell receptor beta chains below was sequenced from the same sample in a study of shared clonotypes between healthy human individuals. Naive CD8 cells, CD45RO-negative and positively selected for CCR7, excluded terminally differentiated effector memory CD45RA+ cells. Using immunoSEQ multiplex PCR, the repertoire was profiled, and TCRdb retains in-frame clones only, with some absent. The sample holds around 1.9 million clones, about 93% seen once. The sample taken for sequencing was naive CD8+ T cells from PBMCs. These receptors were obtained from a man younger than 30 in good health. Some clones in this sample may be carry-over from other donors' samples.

DNA of the CDR3: TGCGCCAGCAGTCGAAATCGCGGGACAGGGCGGCAAGAGACCCAGTACTTC. Protein sequence: CASSRNRGTGRQETQYF. The chain employs TRBV5-1 and TRBJ2-5, with 9 nucleotides matching TRBD1. With V trimmed by 5 bases and J by 2 bases, 13 bases remained unmatched. CDR1 is SGHRS, CDR2 YFSETQ, per germline. The CDR3 is made up of 17 amino acids.

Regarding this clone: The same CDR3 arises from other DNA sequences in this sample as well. The CDR3 reads CASSGGTDTQYF. The CDR3 bases are TGTGCCAGCAGTGGGGGGACAGATACGCAGTATTTT. The rearrangement joins TRBV27 to TRBJ2-3; possible D gene TRBD2, 6 bases. This CDR3 region has 12 residues. Germline V lookup: CDR1 MNHEY, CDR2 SMNVEV (reference sequence). V was shortened by 5 bases and J by 3 bases, with 6 bases between the two germline ends.

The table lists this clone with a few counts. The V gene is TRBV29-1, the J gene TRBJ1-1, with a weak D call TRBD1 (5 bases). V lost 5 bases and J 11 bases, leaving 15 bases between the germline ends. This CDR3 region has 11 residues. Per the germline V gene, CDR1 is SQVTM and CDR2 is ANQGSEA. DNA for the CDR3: TGCAGCGTTCCGACGGGGGTGGGCGCTTTCTTT. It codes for CSVPTGVGAFF.

CDR3 bases: TGTGCCAGCAGCACCCGCGGCGGCAGCCTCCCCTACGAGCAGTACTTC. Its translation is CASSTRGGSLPYEQYF. V usage is TRBV21-1 and J usage is TRBJ2-7; TRBD2 was called by the table and not checked on the DNA. TRBV21-1 is a listed pseudogene. The CDR3 covers 16 residues.

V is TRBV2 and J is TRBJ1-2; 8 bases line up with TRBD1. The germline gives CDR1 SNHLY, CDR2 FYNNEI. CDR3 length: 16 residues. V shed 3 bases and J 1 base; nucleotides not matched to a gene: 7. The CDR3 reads CASSDRTGRLNYGYTF. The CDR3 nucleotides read TGTGCCAGCAGTGACCGGACAGGGCGCCTTAACTATGGCTACACCTTC.

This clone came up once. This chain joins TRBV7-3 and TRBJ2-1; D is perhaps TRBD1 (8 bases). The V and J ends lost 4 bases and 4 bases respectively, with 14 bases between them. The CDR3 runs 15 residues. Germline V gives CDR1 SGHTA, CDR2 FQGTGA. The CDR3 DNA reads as TGTGCCAGCAGCTCAGACAGGGGAGGGTACAATGAGCAGTTCTTC. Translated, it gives CASSSDRGGYNEQFF.

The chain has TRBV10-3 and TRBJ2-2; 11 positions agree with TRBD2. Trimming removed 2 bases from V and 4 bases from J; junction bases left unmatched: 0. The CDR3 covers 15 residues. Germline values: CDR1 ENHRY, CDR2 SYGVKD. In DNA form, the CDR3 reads TGTGCCATCAGTGAGGGGACTAGCGGCACCGGGGAGCTGTTTTTT. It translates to CAISEGTSGTGELFF.

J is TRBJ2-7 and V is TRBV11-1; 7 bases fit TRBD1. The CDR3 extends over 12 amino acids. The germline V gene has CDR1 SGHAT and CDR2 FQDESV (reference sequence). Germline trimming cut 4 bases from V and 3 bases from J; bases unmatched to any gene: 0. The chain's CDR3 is CASSYRGYEQYF. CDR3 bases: TGTGCCAGCAGCTACAGGGGCTACGAGCAGTACTTC. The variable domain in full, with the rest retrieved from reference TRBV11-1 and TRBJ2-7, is EAEVAQSPRYKITEKSQAVAFWCDPISGHATLYWYRQILGQGPELLVQFQDESVVDDSQLPKDRFSAERLKGVDSTLKIQPAELGDSAMYLCASSYRGYEQYFGPGTRLTVT.

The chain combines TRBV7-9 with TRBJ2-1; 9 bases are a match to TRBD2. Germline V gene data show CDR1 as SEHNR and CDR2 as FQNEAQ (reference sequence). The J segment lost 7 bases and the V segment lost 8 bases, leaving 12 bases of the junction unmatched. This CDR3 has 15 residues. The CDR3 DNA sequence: TGTGCCAGCGGGAAAGATGCGGGAGGGCTAAATGAGCAGTTCTTC. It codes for CASGKDAGGLNEQFF.

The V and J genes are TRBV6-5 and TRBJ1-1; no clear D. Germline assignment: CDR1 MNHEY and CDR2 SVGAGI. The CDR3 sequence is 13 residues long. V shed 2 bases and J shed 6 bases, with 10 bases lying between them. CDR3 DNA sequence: TGTGCCAGCAGTTACGGGAAGCGGCCTGAAGCTTTCTTT. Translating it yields CASSYGKRPEAFF.

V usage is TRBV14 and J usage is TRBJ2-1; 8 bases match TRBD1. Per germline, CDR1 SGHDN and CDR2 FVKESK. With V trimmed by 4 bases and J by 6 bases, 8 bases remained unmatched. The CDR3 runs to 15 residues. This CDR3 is CASSPDRGKTNEQFF. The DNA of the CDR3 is TGTGCCAGCAGCCCCGACAGGGGAAAGACCAATGAGCAGTTCTTC. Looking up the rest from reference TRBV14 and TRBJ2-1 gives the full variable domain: EAGVTQFPSHSVIEKGQTVTLRCDPISGHDNLYWYRRVMGKEIKFLLHFVKESKQDESGMPNNRFLAERTGGTYSTLKVQPAELEDSGVYFCASSPDRGKTNEQFFGPGTRLTVL.

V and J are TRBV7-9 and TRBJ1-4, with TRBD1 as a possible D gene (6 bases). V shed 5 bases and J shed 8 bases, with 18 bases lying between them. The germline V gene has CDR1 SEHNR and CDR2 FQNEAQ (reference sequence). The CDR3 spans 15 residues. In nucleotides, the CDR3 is TGTGCCAGCAGCCAAACCGGGGGGCCCAGGGAAAAACTGTTTTTT. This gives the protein CASSQTGGPREKLFF.

CDR3 in DNA: TGTGCTAGTGGTTTGGGCAATTACGAGGCGGTCGACACCGGGGAGCTGTTTTTT. Amino acids: CASGLGNYEAVDTGELFF. The genes are TRBV12-5 and TRBJ2-2, with D hard to call. This CDR3 region has 18 residues. With 1 base removed from V and 3 bases from J, the gap between germline ends came to 18 bases. Looked up from germline, CDR1 is LGHNT and CDR2 is FRNRAP.

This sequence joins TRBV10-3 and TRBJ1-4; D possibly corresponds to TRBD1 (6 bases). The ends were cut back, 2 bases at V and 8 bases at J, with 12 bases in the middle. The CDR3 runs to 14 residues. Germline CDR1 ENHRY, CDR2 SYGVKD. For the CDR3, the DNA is TGTGCCATCAGTGAGACAGGGCGGCTGGAAAAACTGTTTTTT. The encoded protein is CAISETGRLEKLFF.

In DNA form, the CDR3 reads TGTGCCATCAGTGTAAGGATTAATCCCTACGAGCAGTACTTC. Translated, it gives CAISVRINPYEQYF. The chain carries TRBV10-3 and TRBJ2-7; no clear D. This CDR3 is built from 14 residues. Germline V CDR1 and CDR2: ENHRY, SYGVKD. Trimming left V 4 bases short and J 2 bases short, with 12 bases between.

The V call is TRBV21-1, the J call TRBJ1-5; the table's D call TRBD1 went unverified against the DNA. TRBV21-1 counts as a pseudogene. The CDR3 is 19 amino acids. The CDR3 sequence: CASSFDRTRQQGYHQPQHF. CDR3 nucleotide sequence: TGTGCCAGCAGCTTTGATCGTACCCGCCAACAGGGTTATCATCAGCCCCAGCATTTT.

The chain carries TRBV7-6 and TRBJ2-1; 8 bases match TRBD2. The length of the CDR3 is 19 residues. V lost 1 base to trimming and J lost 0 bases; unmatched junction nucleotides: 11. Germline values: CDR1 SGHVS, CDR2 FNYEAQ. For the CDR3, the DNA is TGTGCCAGCAGCTTAGTTGGTCCTAGCGGGTTTAGCTCCTACAATGAGCAGTTCTTC. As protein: CASSLVGPSGFSSYNEQFF.

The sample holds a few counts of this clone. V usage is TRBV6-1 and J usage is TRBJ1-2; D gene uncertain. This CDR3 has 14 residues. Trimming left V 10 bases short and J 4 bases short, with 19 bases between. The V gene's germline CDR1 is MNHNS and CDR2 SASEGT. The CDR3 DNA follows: TGTGCCACCCTTGTCCGATCACAGAGCTATGGCTACACCTTC. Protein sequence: CATLVRSQSYGYTF.

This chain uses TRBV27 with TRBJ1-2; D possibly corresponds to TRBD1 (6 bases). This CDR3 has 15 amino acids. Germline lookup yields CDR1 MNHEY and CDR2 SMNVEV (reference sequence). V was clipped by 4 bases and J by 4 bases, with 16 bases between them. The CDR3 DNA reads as TGTGCCAGCAGTTCCACCGGGACAAACTTCTATGGCTACACCTTC. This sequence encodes CASSSTGTNFYGYTF.

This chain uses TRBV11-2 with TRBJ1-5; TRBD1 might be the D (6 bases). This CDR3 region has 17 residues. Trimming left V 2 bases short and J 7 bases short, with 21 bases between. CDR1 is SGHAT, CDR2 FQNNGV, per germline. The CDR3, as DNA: TGTGCCAGCAGCTTACGGGCTGTGACAGGCGGCCGCCAGCCCCAGCATTTT. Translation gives CASSLRAVTGGRQPQHF. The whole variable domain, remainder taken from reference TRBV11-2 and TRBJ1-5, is EAGVAQSPRYKIIEKRQSVAFWCNPISGHATLYWYQQILGQGPKLLIQFQNNGVVDDSQLPKDRFSAERLKGVDSTLKIQPAKLEDSAVYLCASSLRAVTGGRQPQHFGDGTRLSIL.

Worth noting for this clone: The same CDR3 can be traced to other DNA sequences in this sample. CDR3 amino acids: CASSLAPTNTEAFF. CDR3 bases: TGTGCCAGCAGTTTGGCGCCCACGAACACTGAAGCTTTCTTT. The chain is built from TRBV27 and TRBJ1-1; D gene ambiguous. This CDR3 has 14 residues. In germline, CDR1 is MNHEY, CDR2 SMNVEV (reference sequence). V lost 3 bases, J lost 1 base, and 9 bases lay in between.

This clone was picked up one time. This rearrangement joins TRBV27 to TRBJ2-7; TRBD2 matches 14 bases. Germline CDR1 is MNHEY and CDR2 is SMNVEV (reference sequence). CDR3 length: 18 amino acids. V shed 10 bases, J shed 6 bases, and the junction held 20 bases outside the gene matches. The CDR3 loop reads CATRPGLAGVDALSEQYF. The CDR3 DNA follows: TGTGCCACGCGTCCGGGACTAGCGGGAGTCGACGCCCTGTCCGAGCAGTACTTC.